The 27 T cell receptor beta chains listed next were all sequenced from one sample in a study of Ad26.COV2.S vaccination and SARS-CoV-2 variants. Treatment described: over 15 received Ad26.COV2.S at low or high dose, single or two shots; roughly 5 received placebo; per-sample allocation not given. Each sample was drawn 63 days after the first injection (of vaccine or placebo). TCRdb's table, derived via immunoSEQ multiplex PCR, lists solely in-frame clones and lacks some. Of 300,000 to 400,000 clones in the sample, around 83% were seen once. Sequencing used peripheral blood, obtained in a trial of Ad26.COV2.S vaccine versus placebo. The receptors were gathered from a person aged 18 to 59 who received the Ad26.COV2.S COVID-19 vaccine or a placebo.

The chain combines TRBV5-8 with TRBJ1-3, with D unresolved. V was cut by 3 bases and J by 1 base, with 8 bases left in between. The germline CDR1 and CDR2 sequences are SGHTS and YDEGEE. There are 14 residues in the CDR3. The CDR3 protein is CASSSGWSGNTIYF. In nucleotides, the CDR3 is TGTGCCAGCAGCTCCGGTTGGTCTGGAAACACCATATATTTT.

This clone came up a few times. The chain links TRBV2 to TRBJ1-1; D gene ambiguous. Per the germline V gene, CDR1 is SNHLY and CDR2 is FYNNEI. The CDR3 consists of 13 residues. V shed 3 bases and J shed 0 bases, with 5 bases lying between them. DNA for the CDR3: TGTGCCAGCAGTGAGGTGATGAACACTGAAGCTTTCTTT. Translation gives CASSEVMNTEAFF. The full variable domain, in which reference TRBV2 and TRBJ1-1 provide the parts outside the CDR3, is EPEVTQTPSHQVTQMGQEVILRCVPISNHLYFYWYRQILGQKVEFLVSFYNNEISEKSEIFDDQFSVERPDGSNFTLKIRSTKLEDSAMYFCASSEVMNTEAFFGQGTRLTVV.

V and J are TRBV6-5 and TRBJ1-1; D perhaps matches TRBD1 (5 bases). The CDR3 is 14 residues long. Trimming took 5 bases from V and 4 from J, leaving 14 bases between them. CDR1 and CDR2 from the germline V gene are MNHEY and SVGAGI. The CDR3 here is CASSNLARGTEAFF. CDR3 nucleotides: TGTGCCAGCAGTAACCTAGCAAGGGGCACTGAAGCTTTCTTT.

The chain combines TRBV14 with TRBJ2-7; the match to TRBD2 covers 9 bases. Losses at the gene ends were 1 base for V and 5 bases for J; bases not matched to a gene: 9. Looked up from germline, CDR1 is SGHDN and CDR2 is FVKESK. CDR3 size: 16 residues. The CDR3 reads CASSQVRSGRNHEQYF. The CDR3 nucleotides are TGTGCCAGCAGCCAAGTAAGGAGCGGGAGGAACCACGAGCAGTACTTC.

In regard to this clone: Other DNA sequences in the same sample also yield this CDR3. The chain joins TRBV5-1 to TRBJ2-7, with 7 bases aligning to TRBD1. V lost 0 bases to trimming and J lost 1 base; unmatched junction nucleotides: 4. The CDR3 has 15 amino acids. The germline gives CDR1 SGHRS, CDR2 YFSETQ. In nucleotides, the CDR3 is TGCGCCAGCAGCTTGGTAGGGGGCGGGTCCTACGAGCAGTACTTC. It yields the protein CASSLVGGGSYEQYF.

This clone has just a few counts. V and J are TRBV5-1 and TRBJ1-3; D may be TRBD1 (6 bases). Trimming removed 4 bases at V and 3 bases at J, with 8 bases between. Germline values: CDR1 SGHRS, CDR2 YFSETQ. The CDR3 spans 13 residues. The CDR3 DNA reads as TGCGCCAGCAGCAAGGACAGTGGAAACACCATATATTTT. Translation: CASSKDSGNTIYF.

J is TRBJ2-1 and V is TRBV5-6, with D uncertain. V was clipped by 3 bases and J by 11 bases, with 18 bases between them. This CDR3 is 14 amino acids long. In germline, CDR1 is SGHDT, CDR2 YYEEEE. Written as DNA, the CDR3 is TGTGCCAGCAGCTCGGCTACCGGGCCACGGAAGCAGTTCTTC. It is translated as CASSSATGPRKQFF.

The chain uses TRBV6-6 and TRBJ2-1; 10 bases align to TRBD2. Per the germline V gene, CDR1 is MNHNY and CDR2 is SVGAGI (reference sequence). Trimming at V came to 6 bases and at J to 3 bases, leaving 5 bases not matched to a gene. The CDR3 length is 15 residues. As DNA, the CDR3 is TGTGCCAGCAGGGAACTAGCGGGATTCTACAATGAGCAGTTCTTC. This encodes CASRELAGFYNEQFF.

Here the CDR3 DNA reads TGTGCCAGCTCACCTCGGGTTTTTGGAAACACCATATATTTT. It is translated as CASSPRVFGNTIYF. The chain carries TRBV18 and TRBJ1-3; D is undetermined. V lost 3 bases and J 3 bases, leaving 9 bases between the germline ends. The CDR3 runs 14 residues. Germline V lookup: CDR1 KGHSH, CDR2 LQKENI.

V usage is TRBV7-2 and J usage is TRBJ2-5, with no clear D. V was cut by 1 base and J by 2 bases, with 14 bases left in between. The CDR3 length is 16 residues. CDR1 and CDR2 (germline): SGHTA, FQGNSA. CDR3 nucleotide sequence: TGTGCCAGCAGCTTAGTTTGGGCACTACCTCAAGAGACCCAGTACTTC. As protein: CASSLVWALPQETQYF. Drawing the rest from reference TRBV7-2 and TRBJ2-5, the complete variable domain is GAGVSQSPSNKVTEKGKDVELRCDPISGHTALYWYRQSLGQGLEFLIYFQGNSAPDKSGLPSDRFSAERTGGSVSTLTIQRTQQEDSAVYLCASSLVWALPQETQYFGPGTRLLVL.

Only one count was recorded for this clone. The chain joins TRBV28 to TRBJ1-5, with D perhaps matching TRBD1 (6 bases). CDR1 and CDR2 (germline): MDHEN, SYDVKM. V lost 10 bases to trimming and J lost 6 bases, with 19 bases between them. The CDR3 totals 14 residues. CDR3 sequence reads: CATAPLGGLQPQHF. CDR3 nucleotides: TGTGCCACAGCCCCCTTGGGGGGGCTTCAGCCCCAGCATTTT.

This chain joins TRBV11-2 and TRBJ2-1; 7 nucleotides match TRBD2. Germline CDR1 and CDR2: SGHAT and FQNNGV. After removal of 4 bases from V and 8 bases from J, the junction contained 11 bases not matched to a gene. The CDR3 totals 15 residues. CDR3 in DNA: TGTGCCAGCAGCTCCCGACTAGCCGGGACCGATGAGCAGTTCTTC. Translating it yields CASSSRLAGTDEQFF.

The chain joins TRBV5-1 to TRBJ2-5, with TRBD1 as a possible D gene (5 bases). V lost 3 bases and J lost 4, with 10 bases in between. The CDR3 totals 13 residues. CDR1 and CDR2 (germline): SGHRS, YFSETQ. The DNA for the CDR3 is TGCGCCAGCAGCTCGTTAACAGGAGAGACCCAGTACTTC. Translated, it gives CASSSLTGETQYF.

This CDR3 reads CASSMRWTEAFF. The DNA of the CDR3 is TGTGCCAGTAGTATGCGGTGGACTGAAGCTTTCTTT. The V call is TRBV19, the J call TRBJ1-1; D not resolved. V dropped 3 bases and J dropped 5 bases, with 7 bases sitting between them. This CDR3 is built from 12 residues. The germline V gene has CDR1 LNHDA and CDR2 SQIVND (reference sequence).

This chain joins TRBV9 and TRBJ2-1, with TRBD2 identical over 7 bases. CDR3 size: 14 residues. Germline trimming cut 0 bases from V and 7 bases from J; bases unmatched to any gene: 4. Germline V CDR1 and CDR2: SGDLS, YYNGEE. For the CDR3, the DNA is TGTGCCAGCAGCGTAGTGGGGGGGTGGAATGAGCAGTTCTTC. As protein: CASSVVGGWNEQFF.

The chain's CDR3 is CASSPSGSEAFF. The DNA of the CDR3 is TGTGCCAGCAGCCCTTCAGGCTCGGAAGCTTTCTTT. The V gene is TRBV7-8, the J gene TRBJ1-1; D unclear. The CDR3 consists of 12 residues. The germline gives CDR1 SGHVS, CDR2 FQNEAQ. Trimming cost V 5 bases and J 8 bases, with 12 bases left between them.

This clone was counted only a few times. The V and J genes are TRBV10-3 and TRBJ1-4, with 8 bases aligning to TRBD1. The CDR3 spans 15 residues. CDR1 and CDR2 from the germline V gene are ENHRY and SYGVKD. After removal of 2 bases from V and 4 bases from J, the junction contained 3 bases not matched to a gene. The CDR3 loop reads CAISEQGAGNEKLFF. The CDR3 nucleotides are TGTGCCATCAGTGAGCAGGGGGCTGGTAATGAAAAACTGTTTTTT.

About this clone itself: Just one base apart from a much larger clone, this may be a read error. The chain combines TRBV5-6 with TRBJ1-2; 7 positions agree with TRBD1. Germline trimming cut 5 bases from V and 2 bases from J; bases unmatched to any gene: 3. Germline CDR1 reads SGHDT; CDR2 reads YYEEEE. This CDR3 spans 13 amino acids. CDR3 in DNA: TGTGCCAGCAGACAACAGGGGAACTATGGCTACACCTTC. Amino acids: CASRQQGNYGYTF. Supplemented by reference TRBV5-6 and TRBJ1-2, the full variable domain reads DAGVTQSPTHLIKTRGQQVTLRCSPKSGHDTVSWYQQALGQGPQFIFQYYEEEERQRGNFPDRFSGHQFPNYSSELNVNALLLGDSALYLCASRQQGNYGYTFGSGTRLTVV.

The chain recombines TRBV6-2 or TRBV6-3 with TRBJ2-7, with 9 bases identical to TRBD2. There are 15 residues in the CDR3. Germline V gene lookup returns CDR1 MNHEY and CDR2 SVGEGT. Trimming removed 6 bases from V and 3 bases from J; junction bases left unmatched: 9. This chain's CDR3 is CASSRPGTSYYEQYF. The CDR3 nucleotides are TGTGCCAGCAGCCGCCCCGGGACTAGCTACTACGAGCAGTACTTC.

The chain joins TRBV19 to TRBJ2-2, with D tentatively TRBD2 (6 bases). V was pared by 8 bases and J by 2 bases, with 12 bases between. The CDR3 runs to 14 residues. Per germline, CDR1 LNHDA and CDR2 SQIVND (reference sequence). The CDR3 here is CASSRGYNTGELFF. The CDR3 coding sequence is TGTGCCAGTTCCCGGGGGTATAACACCGGGGAGCTGTTTTTT.

The sample holds a few counts of this clone. The chain has TRBV7-2 and TRBJ1-3; D not certain. CDR1 and CDR2 from the germline V gene are SGHTA and FQGNSA. V lost 1 base and J 0 bases, leaving 16 bases between the germline ends. The CDR3 consists of 18 residues. In DNA, the CDR3 is TGTGCCAGCAGCTTAGTGTTGGACCTCTCGTTCTCTGGAAACACCATATATTTT. Protein sequence: CASSLVLDLSFSGNTIYF.

This clone was found once. The V and J genes are TRBV28 and TRBJ1-5; D unresolved. The V end was cut by 8 bases, the J end by 7 bases, with 15 bases between. Germline loops: CDR1 MDHEN, CDR2 SYDVKM. This CDR3 has 13 amino acids. CDR3 DNA sequence: TGTGCCAGCGGTATCCTGACGGGACAGCCCCAGCATTTT. Protein product: CASGILTGQPQHF.

The V and J genes are TRBV7-2 and TRBJ2-2; maybe TRBD1 (6 bases). The CDR3 length is 15 residues. Trimming left V 6 bases short and J 4 bases short, with 15 bases between. Germline CDR1 is SGHTA and CDR2 is FQGNSA. The CDR3 coding sequence is TGTGCCAGCAGATTCGACAGGTCTTCCACCGGGGAGCTGTTTTTT. This codes for CASRFDRSSTGELFF.

CDR3 sequence: CASSLGPGTSGTRFF. Here the CDR3 DNA reads TGTGCCAGCAGCTTAGGGCCCGGGACTAGCGGGACTCGATTCTTC. The chain couples TRBV11-2 to TRBJ2-1, with TRBD2 matching over 13 bases. J lost 16 bases, V lost 1 base, and 10 bases had no gene match. The CDR3 runs 15 residues. Per the germline V gene, CDR1 is SGHAT and CDR2 is FQNNGV.

The rearrangement links TRBV5-6 to TRBJ2-1; tentative D call: TRBD1 (5 bases). Germline-derived CDR1 and CDR2 are SGHDT and YYEEEE. Between the trimmed V and J ends, which lost 0 bases and 0 bases, there was a span of 7 bases. This CDR3 has 15 amino acids. The CDR3 DNA follows: TGTGCCAGCAGCTTGGATCAGGGCTCCTACAATGAGCAGTTCTTC. This translates into CASSLDQGSYNEQFF.

The chain couples TRBV29-1 to TRBJ2-7; TRBD1 aligns across 7 bases. The length of the CDR3 is 15 residues. V gave up 3 bases and J gave up 6 bases; unmatched junction bases: 14. Germline-derived CDR1 and CDR2 are SQVTM and ANQGSEA. Written as DNA, the CDR3 is TGCAGCGTTGACAGCGGCAGGGGGAGACCGGGCGAGCAGTACTTC. It encodes CSVDSGRGRPGEQYF.

Turning to this clone: The sample holds other DNA sequences that translate to the same CDR3. This sequence joins TRBV24-1 and TRBJ2-1, with TRBD2 identical over 10 bases. After removal of 3 bases from V and 1 base from J, the junction contained 2 bases not matched to a gene. This CDR3 contains 16 residues. Germline values: CDR1 KGHDR, CDR2 SFDVKD. The CDR3 nucleotides are TGTGCCACCAGTGATCCTAGCGGGGGATCCTACAATGAGCAGTTCTTC. Protein: CATSDPSGGSYNEQFF.